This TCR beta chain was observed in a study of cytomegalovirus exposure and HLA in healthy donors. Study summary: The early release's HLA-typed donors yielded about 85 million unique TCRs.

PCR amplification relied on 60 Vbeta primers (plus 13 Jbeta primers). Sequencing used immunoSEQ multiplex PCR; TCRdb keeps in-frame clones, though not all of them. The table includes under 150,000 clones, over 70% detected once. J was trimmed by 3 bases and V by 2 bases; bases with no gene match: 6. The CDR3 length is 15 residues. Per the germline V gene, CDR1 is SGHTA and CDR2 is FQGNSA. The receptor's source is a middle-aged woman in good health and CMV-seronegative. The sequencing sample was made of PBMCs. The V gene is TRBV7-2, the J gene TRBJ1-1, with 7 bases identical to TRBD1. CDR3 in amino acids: CASSLQGGADTEAFF. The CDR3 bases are TGTGCCAGCAGCTTACAAGGGGGCGCGGACACTGAAGCTTTCTTT.